What follows are 15 T cell receptor beta chains derived from one specimen sequenced in a study of blood T cells in healthy people across ages. Primers used in a second PCR of about 7 to 12 cycles were a sample-barcoded 5' primer and a J-beta primer mix. TCRdb reanalysed the 5' RACE reads using MiXCR and keeps one entry per CDR3 protein. The table records 700,000 or so distinct CDR3 sequences, around a fifth of them present only once. Sequencing was done on a sample of blood. Receptor source: a man aged 65 to 79 in good health.

The chain is built from TRBV29-1 and TRBJ2-3; D unresolved. CDR3 length equals 14 residues. Trimming left V 8 bases short and J 0 bases short, with 15 bases between. Germline V lookup: CDR1 SQVTM, CDR2 ANQGSEA. The CDR3 region is CSFRAAPSTDTQYF. The DNA for the CDR3 is TGCAGCTTCCGGGCCGCCCCTAGCACAGATACGCAGTATTTT.

The chain joins TRBV28 to TRBJ2-1; unclear D gene. This CDR3 has 14 amino acids. Trimming stripped 3 bases from V and 5 bases from J, with 11 bases between. The germline gives CDR1 MDHEN, CDR2 SYDVKM. Here the CDR3 DNA reads TGTGCCAGCAGTTTTCTTCACATCCACAATGAGCAGTTCTTC. Amino acids: CASSFLHIHNEQFF.

This clonotype showed up just a few times. In DNA form, the CDR3 reads TGTGCCAGCAGTTACTCGAATCTAGCGGGAAACACCTACAATGAGCAGTTCTTC. This sequence encodes CASSYSNLAGNTYNEQFF. V usage is TRBV6-2 or TRBV6-3 and J usage is TRBJ2-1; 9 bases align to TRBD2. Germline values: CDR1 MNHEY, CDR2 SVGEGT. Trimming at V came to 0 bases and at J to 2 bases, leaving 8 bases not matched to a gene. The CDR3 spans 18 residues.

The rearrangement uses TRBV29-1 and TRBJ1-1; TRBD1 is a possible D gene (6 bases). V was trimmed by 7 bases and J by 1 base, leaving 10 bases between them. The CDR3 has 12 residues. Germline V lookup: CDR1 SQVTM, CDR2 ANQGSEA. The CDR3 spells CSASDRNTEAFF. The CDR3 region has the DNA TGCAGCGCCTCGGACAGGAACACTGAAGCTTTCTTT. Based on the CDR3 plus reference TRBV29-1 and TRBJ1-1, the full variable domain is SAVISQKPSRDICQRGTSLTIQCQVDSQVTMMFWYRQQPGQSLTLIATANQGSEATYESGFVIDKFPISRPNLTFSTLTVSNMSPEDSSIYLCSASDRNTEAFFGQGTRLTVV.

This clonotype has more than one count but fewer than ten. This chain uses TRBV6-5 with TRBJ1-2, with D maybe TRBD1 (5 bases). Trimming removed 2 bases at V and 4 bases at J, with 26 bases between. The CDR3 runs to 19 residues. CDR1 is MNHEY and CDR2 is SVGAGI in the germline V gene. The CDR3 here is CASSYAWDGPVFEGYGYTF. CDR3 sequence (DNA): TGTGCCAGCAGTTACGCCTGGGACGGACCGGTTTTTGAGGGCTATGGCTACACCTTC.

The table lists this clonotype with a few counts. V usage is TRBV12-3 or TRBV12-4 and J usage is TRBJ1-4, with D maybe TRBD1 (6 bases). The V gene lost 5 bases and the J gene lost 12 bases, with 10 bases spanning the gap. The CDR3 contains 11 residues. Written as DNA, the CDR3 is TGTGCCAGCAGTGGACAGACGGAACTGTTTTTT. Protein sequence: CASSGQTELFF.

The chain couples TRBV3-1 to TRBJ2-5, with TRBD2 matching over 8 bases. The end of the DNA fits TRBJ2-7 better, so the J call may be wrong. The CDR3 sequence is 14 residues long. Germline V gives CDR1 LGHDT, CDR2 YNNKEL (reference sequence). DNA for the CDR3: TGTGCCAGCAGCCCCACCGCGGGGGGAGGCGAGCAGTACTTC. This translates into CASSPTAGGGEQYF.

A few counts support this clonotype. This CDR3 is CSVEASNEQFF. The DNA of the CDR3 is TGCAGCGTTGAAGCTTCCAATGAGCAGTTCTTC. The V call is TRBV29-1, the J call TRBJ2-1; D not certain. With 1 base removed from V and 6 bases from J, the gap between germline ends came to 4 bases. This CDR3 region has 11 residues. The germline V gene has CDR1 SQVTM and CDR2 ANQGSEA.

This clonotype was counted many times. The chain couples TRBV5-1 to TRBJ2-1; D remains ambiguous. Trimming took off 1 base at V and 5 bases at J, with 7 bases between the two ends. The CDR3 consists of 13 residues. Per the germline V gene, CDR1 is SGHRS and CDR2 is YFSETQ. CDR3 loop: CASSLLPDNEQFF. CDR3 DNA sequence: TGCGCCAGCAGCTTGTTGCCGGACAATGAGCAGTTCTTC.

V gene TRBV6-6 combines with J gene TRBJ1-5; TRBD1 might be the D (5 bases). Germline V gene lookup returns CDR1 MNHNY and CDR2 SVGAGI (reference sequence). The CDR3 is 15 residues long. V was shortened by 6 bases and J by 0 bases, with 12 bases between the two germline ends. Here the CDR3 reads CASRGRRGSNQPQHF. The CDR3 nucleotides are TGTGCCAGCAGGGGACGCAGAGGTAGCAATCAGCCCCAGCATTTT.

The chain recombines TRBV7-2 with TRBJ2-7; 7 positions agree with TRBD1. The length of the CDR3 is 14 residues. Per the germline V gene, CDR1 is SGHTA and CDR2 is FQGNSA. Trimming at V came to 0 bases and at J to 6 bases, leaving 5 bases not matched to a gene. The CDR3 DNA is TGTGCCAGCAGCTTAGCGACAGGGACGCTCGAGCAGTACTTC. Amino acids: CASSLATGTLEQYF.

This clonotype came up a few times. This chain links TRBV3-1 with TRBJ2-5; TRBD1 matches at 9 bases. Losses at the gene ends were 6 bases for V and 5 bases for J; bases not matched to a gene: 10. CDR3 length equals 15 residues. Germline CDR1 is LGHDT and CDR2 is YNNKEL (reference sequence). The CDR3: CASSRRTGVWETQYF. CDR3 DNA sequence: TGTGCCAGCAGTCGTCGGACAGGGGTGTGGGAGACCCAGTACTTC.

The chain has TRBV5-1 and TRBJ1-2; D not resolved. This CDR3 region has 12 residues. The V gene lost 2 bases and the J gene lost 5 bases, with 7 bases spanning the gap. Germline CDR1 and CDR2: SGHRS and YFSETQ. The CDR3 reads CASSLDWYGYTF. DNA for the CDR3: TGCGCCAGCAGCTTAGACTGGTATGGCTACACCTTC.

This chain uses TRBV20-1 with TRBJ1-5, with D tentatively TRBD1 (5 bases). The germline CDR1 and CDR2 sequences are DFQATT and SNEGSKA (reference sequence). The V end was cut by 0 bases, the J end by 4 bases, with 13 bases between. The CDR3 totals 15 residues. Here the CDR3 DNA reads TGCAGTGCTAGAGAGAGGGGTGTATTAAATCAGCCCCAGCATTTT. As protein: CSARERGVLNQPQHF.

The chain is built from TRBV6-2 or TRBV6-3 and TRBJ2-1; 7 bases line up with TRBD2. The length of the CDR3 is 16 residues. The trim removed 6 bases at V and 0 bases at J, leaving 8 bases unmatched. Germline V gene data show CDR1 as MNHEY and CDR2 as SVGEGT. The CDR3 spells CASREGGSSSYNEQFF. CDR3 DNA: TGTGCCAGCAGGGAGGGCGGGAGTAGCTCCTACAATGAGCAGTTCTTC.